Each of the 22 T cell receptor beta chains below was sequenced from the same sample in a study of T cells in Graves' hyperthyroidism and ophthalmopathy. Amplified TCR beta CDR3 regions came from RNA transcripts. The TCR CDR3 was amplified in a first-round RT-PCR using the HTBI primer set. TCRdb itself ran the multiplex PCR reads through MiXCR, one entry per CDR3 protein. The repertoire holds 400,000 to 550,000 distinct CDR3 sequences, with under 15% as singletons. The specimen was blood. These receptors all stem from a woman aged 18-35 years with Graves' hyperthyroidism.

This clonotype was seen more than once but under ten times. J is TRBJ2-7 and V is TRBV7-9, with D unclear. The V gene lost 7 bases and the J gene lost 8 bases, with 15 bases spanning the gap. The CDR3 extends over 12 amino acids. Germline CDR1 reads SEHNR; CDR2 reads FQNEAQ (reference sequence). The CDR3 DNA reads as TGTGCCAGCACCTCATCGGTGGCCAAGCAGTACTTC. Amino acid sequence: CASTSSVAKQYF.

This clonotype has a count of ten or more. The V and J genes are TRBV3-1 and TRBJ2-5; 8 nucleotides agree with TRBD2. V shed 4 bases, J shed 5 bases, and the junction held 3 bases outside the gene matches. This CDR3 has 13 residues. Germline CDR1 reads LGHDT; CDR2 reads YNNKEL (reference sequence). The CDR3 nucleotides read TGTGCCAGCAGCCCGGGACTAGTGGAGACCCAGTACTTC. It codes for CASSPGLVETQYF.

This clonotype was recorded a few times. V is TRBV19 and J is TRBJ2-7, with D maybe TRBD2 (6 bases). Germline V gene sequence: CDR1 LNHDA, CDR2 SQIVND (reference sequence). The CDR3 runs 15 residues. V was trimmed by 1 base and J by 0 bases, leaving 10 bases between them. As DNA, the CDR3 is TGTGCCAGTAGTATAGCAACTAGCAGCTCCTACGAGCAGTACTTC. It translates to CASSIATSSSYEQYF.

The chain carries TRBV19 and TRBJ2-3, with D tentatively TRBD2 (6 bases). The CDR3 is 17 residues long. The germline V gene has CDR1 LNHDA and CDR2 SQIVND (reference sequence). The V and J ends lost 4 bases and 0 bases respectively, with 17 bases between them. The CDR3 here is CASSTQLASASTDTQYF. The CDR3 DNA reads TGTGCCAGTAGTACACAGCTAGCGTCAGCTAGCACAGATACGCAGTATTTT.

This clonotype has at least ten counts. The V and J genes are TRBV18 and TRBJ2-5; 9 nucleotides align to TRBD2. Trimming removed 0 bases from V and 2 bases from J; junction bases left unmatched: 4. This CDR3 is 16 amino acids long. CDR1 KGHSH and CDR2 LQKENI come from the germline V gene. The CDR3 nucleotides read TGTGCCAGCTCACCACCTAGCGGGAGAGTTCAAGAGACCCAGTACTTC. It specifies CASSPPSGRVQETQYF.

This clonotype came up many times. The gene calls are TRBV27 and TRBJ1-5, with 11 bases identical to TRBD1. The junction had 6 bases not matched to a gene; V was cut back by 4 bases and J by 7 bases. This CDR3 is 15 amino acids long. Germline CDR1 is MNHEY and CDR2 is SMNVEV (reference sequence). The CDR3 here is CASSYGTGGEQPQHF. CDR3 coding DNA: TGTGCCAGCAGTTACGGGACAGGGGGTGAGCAGCCCCAGCATTTT.

This clonotype was recorded many times. J is TRBJ2-7 and V is TRBV20-1; D not certain. Trimming left V 6 bases short and J 2 bases short, with 20 bases between. Germline V gene data show CDR1 as DFQATT and CDR2 as SNEGSKA (reference sequence). The CDR3 has 15 amino acids. CDR3 DNA sequence: TGCAGTGCCCAAAGAAGGCAGACCAACGCCTACGAGCAGTACTTC. The encoded protein is CSAQRRQTNAYEQYF.

This clonotype has ten or more counts. This chain joins TRBV18 and TRBJ2-5, with 8 bases aligning to TRBD2. V shed 8 bases, J shed 3 bases, and the junction held 8 bases outside the gene matches. CDR3 length: 14 amino acids. Germline V lookup: CDR1 KGHSH, CDR2 LQKENI. The CDR3 here is CASLRIAGKETQYF. Written as DNA, the CDR3 is TGTGCCAGCCTCCGGATAGCGGGAAAAGAGACCCAGTACTTC.

The chain couples TRBV4-1 to TRBJ2-5; 11 bases agree with TRBD2. Germline V lookup: CDR1 MGHRA, CDR2 YSYEKL. The CDR3 loop spans 17 amino acids. Trimming cost V 2 bases and J 1 base; bases outside gene matches: 6. This chain's CDR3 is CASSQTRTSGFQETQYF. The CDR3 DNA reads TGCGCCAGCAGCCAAACTAGGACTAGCGGGTTCCAAGAGACCCAGTACTTC.

This clonotype has ten or more counts. The rearrangement joins TRBV6-1 to TRBJ1-2; D ambiguous. The germline V and J ends were trimmed by 5 bases and 8 bases, with 15 bases remaining between them. This CDR3 is built from 13 residues. The V gene's germline CDR1 is MNHNS and CDR2 SASEGT. CDR3: CASSPYDVRGYTF. The CDR3 DNA sequence: TGTGCCAGCAGTCCCTATGATGTACGGGGCTACACCTTC.

This clonotype appeared many times. V is TRBV7-2 and J is TRBJ1-2, with 7 bases lining up with TRBD1. Germline V gives CDR1 SGHTA, CDR2 FQGNSA. The CDR3 runs 15 residues. Unmatched junction bases numbered 10, after V lost 5 bases and J lost 4 bases. CDR3 in DNA: TGTGCCAGCAGCCATAGCTCGGGACAGAGCTATGGCTACACCTTC. Protein sequence: CASSHSSGQSYGYTF.

In this sample, this clonotype turned up many times. The chain recombines TRBV4-1 with TRBJ1-5; D possibly corresponds to TRBD1 (6 bases). CDR3 length: 14 amino acids. Germline values: CDR1 MGHRA, CDR2 YSYEKL. Trimming took off 4 bases at V and 0 bases at J, with 7 bases between the two ends. The CDR3 DNA is TGCGCCAGCAGCCGACAGGTTAGCAATCAGCCCCAGCATTTT. This gives the protein CASSRQVSNQPQHF.

On this clonotype itself: A much larger clone differs by one base, so this may be a read error. Here the CDR3 omits its conserved ending phenylalanine or tryptophan, so a read error is the likely source. The rearrangement uses TRBV20-1 and TRBJ1-6, with D perhaps TRBD1 (5 bases). Trimming removed 2 bases at V and 7 bases at J, with 15 bases between. The CDR3 consists of 15 residues. Germline V gene sequence: CDR1 DFQATT, CDR2 SNEGSKA (reference sequence). CDR3 in DNA: TGCAGTGCTAGACCCCTCCCGGGGGGGAATTCACCCCTCCACTTA. Translation gives CSARPLPGGNSPLHL.

This clonotype was seen more than once but under ten times. The gene calls are TRBV30 and TRBJ1-2; perhaps TRBD1 as D (5 bases). The CDR3 runs 12 residues. The V end was cut by 4 bases, the J end by 4 bases, with 10 bases between. Germline V lookup: CDR1 GTSNPN, CDR2 SVGIG (reference sequence). CDR3 DNA: TGTGCCTGGACGTCGGGGCCCTATGGCTACACCTTC. Translation gives CAWTSGPYGYTF.

This clonotype was counted only a few times. This chain connects TRBV20-1 to TRBJ1-5; TRBD1 might be the D (6 bases). In germline, CDR1 is DFQATT, CDR2 SNEGSKA (reference sequence). Trimming shortened V by 3 bases and J by 3 bases, and 15 bases separated the two germline ends. This CDR3 is built from 15 residues. CDR3 residues: CSASKMDRDNQPQHF. CDR3 in DNA: TGCAGTGCTAGCAAAATGGACAGAGACAATCAGCCCCAGCATTTT.

Comments on this clonotype: One end of the junction fails to match germline, which may point to a read error. V and J are TRBV6-1 and TRBJ2-2; 8 positions agree with TRBD1. The CDR3 loop spans 15 amino acids. Germline CDR1 reads MNHNS; CDR2 reads SASEGT. CDR3 region: CASTTQTGAVWEPFF. The CDR3 DNA sequence: TGTGCCAGCACCACCCAGACAGGGGCGGTCTGGGAGCCGTTTTTT.

This clonotype was picked up many times. CDR3 bases: TGTGCCAGCAGTTTCCCAAATGGGGGCGGGAGACACTACAGGAGCTCCTACGAGCAGTACTTC. This sequence encodes CASSFPNGGGRHYRSSYEQYF. This chain connects TRBV27 to TRBJ2-7; tentative D call: TRBD2 (7 bases). CDR3 length: 21 residues. Germline loops: CDR1 MNHEY, CDR2 SMNVEV (reference sequence). V was pared by 3 bases and J by 0 bases, with 30 bases between.

The chain has TRBV3-1 and TRBJ2-1, with 7 bases aligning to TRBD2. Losses at the gene ends were 2 bases for V and 5 bases for J; bases not matched to a gene: 3. CDR1 is LGHDT and CDR2 is YNNKEL in the germline V gene (reference sequence). The CDR3 runs 14 residues. DNA of the CDR3: TGTGCCAGCAGCCAAATTCGGGGGGACAATGAGCAGTTCTTC. Protein: CASSQIRGDNEQFF.

This clonotype was picked up a small number of times. In DNA, the CDR3 is TGTGCCAGCAGCGTAGTAGCGGGGAGCTCCTACGAGCAGTACTTC. It codes for CASSVVAGSSYEQYF. This sequence joins TRBV9 and TRBJ2-7; 8 bases fit TRBD2. The CDR3 has 15 amino acids. Germline lookup yields CDR1 SGDLS and CDR2 YYNGEE. V dropped 0 bases and J dropped 0; count of bases not matched to a gene: 2.

This clonotype is a singleton in its sample. The genes are TRBV12-3 or TRBV12-4 and TRBJ1-6; 12 positions match TRBD1. Losses at the gene ends were 3 bases for V and 9 bases for J; bases not matched to a gene: 6. This CDR3 spans 16 amino acids. The DNA for the CDR3 is TGTGCCAGCAGTTTTAGGCCGGGACAGGGGGCTTCACCCCTCCACTTT. As protein: CASSFRPGQGASPLHF.

The V and J genes are TRBV11-3 and TRBJ2-3; D gene uncertain. The CDR3 is made up of 15 amino acids. Germline-derived CDR1 and CDR2 are SGHNT and YENEEA. Deletions cut 4 bases from V and 4 bases from J, with 15 bases between. The CDR3 spells CASSSYREAADTQYF. The CDR3 DNA reads TGTGCCAGCAGCTCGTACCGTGAGGCGGCAGATACGCAGTATTTT.

V gene TRBV5-5 combines with J gene TRBJ2-1; weak D call: TRBD2 (6 bases). Trimming left V 0 bases short and J 0 bases short, with 10 bases between. The CDR3 has 16 residues. Germline loops: CDR1 SGHKS, CDR2 YYEKEE (reference sequence). Here the CDR3 reads CASSLAAGFSYNEQFF. CDR3 DNA: TGTGCCAGCAGCTTGGCCGCGGGATTCTCCTACAATGAGCAGTTCTTC.